This TCR beta chain stems from a study of cytomegalovirus exposure and HLA in healthy donors. Overall study results and limits: Association of a missense DCLRE1C variant with TCR beta V- and J-gene trimming was reported in a later analysis.

V was clipped by 4 bases and J by 1 base; unmatched bases: 13. The CDR3 has 18 residues. Germline V gene data show CDR1 as SEHNR and CDR2 as FQNEAQ (reference sequence). Use of 60 Vbeta and 13 Jbeta primers characterized the PCR. Libraries were prepared by immunoSEQ multiplex PCR; TCRdb keeps only in-frame clonotypes and omits some of them. This table has some 150,000 clones, roughly three quarters appearing once. A note on this clone: Antigen unknown.

This chain uses TRBV7-9 with TRBJ1-5; 7 bases agree with TRBD1. This sequence was found in a woman aged 40 to 49 in good health and CMV-seronegative. Sequences were obtained from PBMCs. Here the CDR3 DNA reads TGTGCCAGCAGCTCACCGACAGGGCAGCGGTGGAGCAATCAGCCCCAGCATTTT. Encoded protein: CASSSPTGQRWSNQPQHF.